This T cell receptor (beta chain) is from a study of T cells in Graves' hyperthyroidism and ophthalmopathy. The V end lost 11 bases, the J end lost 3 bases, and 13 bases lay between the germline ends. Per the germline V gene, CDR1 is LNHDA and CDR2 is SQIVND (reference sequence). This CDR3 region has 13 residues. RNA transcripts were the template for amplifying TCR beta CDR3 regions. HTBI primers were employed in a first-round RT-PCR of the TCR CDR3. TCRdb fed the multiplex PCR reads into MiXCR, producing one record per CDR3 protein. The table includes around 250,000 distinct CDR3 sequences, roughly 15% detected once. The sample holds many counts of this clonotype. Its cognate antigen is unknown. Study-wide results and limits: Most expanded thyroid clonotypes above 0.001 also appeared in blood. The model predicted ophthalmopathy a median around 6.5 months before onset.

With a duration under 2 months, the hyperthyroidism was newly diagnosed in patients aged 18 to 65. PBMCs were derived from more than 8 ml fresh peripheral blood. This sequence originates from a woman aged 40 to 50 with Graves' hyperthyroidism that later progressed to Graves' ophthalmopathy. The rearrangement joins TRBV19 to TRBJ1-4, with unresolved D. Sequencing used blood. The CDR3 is CASQTRSNEKLFF. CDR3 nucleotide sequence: TGTGCCTCGCAGACACGTTCTAATGAAAAACTGTTTTTT. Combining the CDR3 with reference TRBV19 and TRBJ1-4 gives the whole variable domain DGGITQSPKYLFRKEGQNVTLSCEQNLNHDAMYWYRQDPGQGLRLIYYSQIVNDFQKGDIAEGYSVSREKKESFPLTVTSAQKNPTAFYLCASQTRSNEKLFFGSGTQLSVL.